This is a list of T cell receptor beta chains from one sample in a study of T cell repertoires in cytomegalovirus infection. TCRdb reanalysed the reads using MiXCR and keeps one entry per CDR3 protein. The data show roughly 730,000 distinct CDR3 sequences, approximately 33% seen once. For these receptors, no antigen is known. Sequenced here: cultured PBMCs, sampled from culture after CMV antigen stimulation. The receptors derive from a human donor in good health (CMV status not recorded). Some clones in this sample may be carry-over from other donors' samples. Both conserved end residues are part of each CDR3. The order of the fields is J gene, CDR3 length, clone size, D gene, V gene, CDR3 DNA, CDR3 protein. The D gene is left open where the match is weak. The listing skips clone size in some rows; elsewhere it reads once, few, many or a size class.

TRBJ1-2 | 14 | few | . | TRBV6-5 | TGTGCCAGCAGTTACTCAAGGGGGAACTCTGGCTACACCTTC | CASSYSRGNSGYTF
TRBJ1-2 | 13 | . | . | TRBV7-8 | TGTGCCAGCAGCTTAAGAACAGGGTTTGGCTACACCTTC | CASSLRTGFGYTF
TRBJ2-5 | 15 | . | . | TRBV6-5 | TGTGCCAGCAGTCTGCTAGTCGGATTGAAAGAGACCCAGTACTTC | CASSLLVGLKETQYF
TRBJ2-1 | 13 | few | . | TRBV5-4 | TGTGCCAGCAGGCCCGGGACCAACAATGAGCAGTTCTTC | CASRPGTNNEQFF
TRBJ1-4 | 16 | . | . | TRBV7-9 | TGTGCCAGCAGCCGTCTCCAGGGATCACATAATGAAAAACTGTTTTTT | CASSRLQGSHNEKLFF
TRBJ2-7 | 13 | . | . | TRBV19 | TGTGCCAGTAGTGCCGGGTCAGCCTACGAGCAGTACTTC | CASSAGSAYEQYF
TRBJ2-7 | 13 | . | . | TRBV2 | TGTGCCAGCAGTAAAATACAGGGTGGCGAGCAGTACTTC | CASSKIQGGEQYF
TRBJ1-1 | 12 | few | . | TRBV27 | TGTGCCAGCAGCTTGACTGGGGGTGAAGCTTTCTTT | CASSLTGGEAFF
TRBJ2-3 | 16 | many | TRBD2 | TRBV7-2 | TGTGCCAGCAGCCCTTGGGGCGGGGGGGCCGAGGATACGCAGTATTTT | CASSPWGGGAEDTQYF
TRBJ2-7 | 14 | . | TRBD1 | TRBV6-1 | TGTGCCAGCAGCCAGACAGGGGGCGGCTACGAGCAGTACTTC | CASSQTGGGYEQYF
TRBJ2-3 | 11 | many | . | TRBV7-2 | TGTGCCAGTGCCAGGGTAGATACGCAGTATTTT | CASARVDTQYF
TRBJ2-5 | 14 | . | . | TRBV2 | TGTGCCAGCAGCTGGATCGGGGGCCAAGAGACCCAGTACTTC | CASSWIGGQETQYF
TRBJ1-4 | 14 | . | TRBD1 | TRBV20-1 | TGCAGTGGTTCGGGGGGACAGGGCGGTGAAAAACTGTTTTTT | CSGSGGQGGEKLFF
TRBJ2-7 | 12 | . | . | TRBV28 | TGTGCCAGCAGTACCCTCCCCCCCGAGCAGTACTTC | CASSTLPPEQYF
TRBJ1-2 | 15 | . | TRBD1 | TRBV4-1 | TGCGCCAGCAGCCACGGGACAGGTAATCCACGTGGCTACACCTTC | CASSHGTGNPRGYTF
TRBJ2-3 | 15 | . | . | TRBV29-1 | TGCAGCGTTGAACTCCGGAAGACTAGCACAGATACGCAGTATTTT | CSVELRKTSTDTQYF
TRBJ1-6 | 14 | . | . | TRBV7-2 | TGTGCCAGCAGCTTACCAGGGTTTAATTCACCCCTCCACTTT | CASSLPGFNSPLHF
TRBJ2-5 | 14 | few | . | TRBV7-2 | TGTGCCAGCAGCTTCGGCCTATCGGGAGAGACCCAGTACTTC | CASSFGLSGETQYF
TRBJ2-1 | 16 | few | TRBD1 | TRBV7-2 | TGTGCCAGCAGCTTAGCCGGGACAGGGGTCTACAATGAGCAGTTCTTC | CASSLAGTGVYNEQFF
TRBJ1-5 | 15 | . | TRBD1 | TRBV7-2 | TGTGCCAGCAGCTTAGGGGACAGCACAAATCAGCCCCAGCATTTT | CASSLGDSTNQPQHF
TRBJ2-7 | 15 | many | . | TRBV7-2 | TGTGCCAGCAGCCCCGATCCGCAAGCCTCCTACGAGCAGTACTTC | CASSPDPQASYEQYF
TRBJ2-1 | 16 | many | TRBD1 | TRBV7-2 | TGTGCCAGCGGACCCTACAGGGGGCCCATTCCATCAGAGCAGTTCTTC | CASGPYRGPIPSEQFF
TRBJ2-3 | 18 | many | TRBD2 | TRBV11-2 | TGTGCCAGCAGCCACCCGGGGATAGCGGGGGGTACAAGAGATACGCAGTATTTT | CASSHPGIAGGTRDTQYF
TRBJ2-3 | 17 | . | TRBD2 | TRBV7-2 | TGTGCCAGCAGCTCCCCCCCGATGGGCGGGAGATGGGATACGCAGTATTTT | CASSSPPMGGRWDTQYF
TRBJ1-5 | 13 | many | . | TRBV7-2 | TGTGCCAGCAGCTTAACAACGGATCAGCCCCAGCATTTT | CASSLTTDQPQHF
TRBJ2-5 | 13 | . | . | TRBV11-2 | TGTGCCAGCAGCTTACGGGGTTTTCCGAACCAGTACTTC | CASSLRGFPNQYF
TRBJ2-7 | 14 | few | TRBD2 | TRBV10-2 | TGCGCCAGCAGGGCCGGGAGGGGTCTCTACGAGCAGTACTTC | CASRAGRGLYEQYF
TRBJ2-3 | 16 | . | TRBD2 | TRBV4-2 | TGTGCCAGCAGCCCCGAACCGGGGGGGCAAGGTGATACGCAGTATTTT | CASSPEPGGQGDTQYF
TRBJ2-1 | 13 | . | . | TRBV20-1 | TGCAGTGCTAGAGACGTGACCTGGGATGAGCAGTTCTTC | CSARDVTWDEQFF
TRBJ1-6 | 13 | . | . | TRBV14 | TGTGCCAGCAGCCTTAAAGACAGGACACCCCTCCACTTT | CASSLKDRTPLHF
TRBJ2-1 | 12 | many | . | TRBV7-2 | TGTGCCAGCAGCCTCCTCGACGGGTTGCAGTTCTTC | CASSLLDGLQFF
TRBJ1-2 | 16 | . | TRBD1 | TRBV2 | TGTGCCAGCAGCGAAATGGAAACGGGGACAGCTTATGGCTACACCTTC | CASSEMETGTAYGYTF
TRBJ1-4 | 15 | many | . | TRBV7-2 | TGTGCCAGCAGCTTAGGTCCGGGGCTCATTGAAAAACTGTTTTTT | CASSLGPGLIEKLFF
TRBJ2-3 | 17 | many | . | TRBV7-2 | TGTGCCAGCAGCTTAGCGGGCCCGGGCCGTGGGGCAGATACGCAGTATTTT | CASSLAGPGRGADTQYF
TRBJ2-3 | 18 | few | TRBD1 | TRBV7-2 | TGTGCCAGCACCGGGGGGGGGACAGGGGGCTTTGGCACAGATACGCAGTATTTT | CASTGGGTGGFGTDTQYF
TRBJ1-2 | 14 | . | TRBD1 | TRBV7-2 | TGTGCCAGCAGCTCGGGACAGGGCTCTCGTAGCTACACCTTC | CASSSGQGSRSYTF
TRBJ1-3 | 15 | . | . | TRBV7-6 | TGTGCCAGCACCCTGTCAAGGACTGGTGGAAACACCATATATTTT | CASTLSRTGGNTIYF
TRBJ2-4 | 14 | . | TRBD1 | TRBV6-2/TRBV6-3 | TGTGCCAGCTGGGGACAGGGGGCCAAAAACATTCAGTACTTC | CASWGQGAKNIQYF
TRBJ2-3 | 13 | . | . | TRBV20-1 | TGCAGCCAGGACAGCCCTGGGTGGGATACGCAGTATTTT | CSQDSPGWDTQYF
TRBJ2-1 | 16 | . | TRBD2 | TRBV5-1 | TGCGCCAGCAGCTTTGGGTTAGCGGGGGACTACAATGAGCAGTTCTTC | CASSFGLAGDYNEQFF
TRBJ1-1 | 11 | . | . | TRBV6-1 | TGTGCCAGCAGTGAATTACCCCCGGCTTTCTTT | CASSELPPAFF
TRBJ1-1 | 15 | . | . | TRBV19 | TGTGCCAGTACGACAGGATTCATCATGAACACTGAAGCTTTCTTT | CASTTGFIMNTEAFF
TRBJ2-2 | 14 | . | TRBD1 | TRBV7-2 | TGTGCCAGCAGCTACAGGGGCGGCACCGGGGAGCTGTTTTTT | CASSYRGGTGELFF
TRBJ2-5 | 15 | . | . | TRBV28 | TGTGCCAGCAGTTTATCCACCCTTGGGGGAGAGACCCAGTACTTC | CASSLSTLGGETQYF
TRBJ2-3 | 18 | . | TRBD2 | TRBV27 | TGTGCCAGCAGACCACTAGCGGGGGGGCTCTTGGGTCCAGATACGCAGTATTTT | CASRPLAGGLLGPDTQYF